This T cell receptor beta chain appears in the sequencing data of a study of blood T cell repertoires in COVID-19. Study-level background: COVID-19 samples, acute and convalescent, were from the United States, Italy and Spain. Sources were T cells, B-cell-depleted T cells, or PBMCs; the material itself was cDNA or gDNA.

CDR1 is SGDLS, CDR2 YYNGEE, per germline. This CDR3 contains 15 residues. V gave up 2 bases and J gave up 3 bases, with 11 bases separating them. Under the authors' procedure: Estimates of nucleated cell counts were drawn from the amplification of reference gene primers. Clones were sequenced by immunoSEQ multiplex PCR, and TCRdb holds only the in-frame ones, with some missing. The D gene and trimming were derived from the DNA, and the V and J assignments and clone size from that table. Counted here are some 51,000 clones, roughly nine tenths occurring once; the ten biggest clones make up approximately 6.2%.

This clonotype originated in a middle-aged man with acute or convalescent COVID-19. What was sequenced was peripheral blood. This chain links TRBV9 with TRBJ1-4; possibly TRBD1 for D (6 bases). Here the CDR3 DNA reads TGTGCCAGCAGCGTCGGGGGGGCGCCTAATGAAAAACTGTTTTTT. Its protein product is CASSVGGAPNEKLFF.